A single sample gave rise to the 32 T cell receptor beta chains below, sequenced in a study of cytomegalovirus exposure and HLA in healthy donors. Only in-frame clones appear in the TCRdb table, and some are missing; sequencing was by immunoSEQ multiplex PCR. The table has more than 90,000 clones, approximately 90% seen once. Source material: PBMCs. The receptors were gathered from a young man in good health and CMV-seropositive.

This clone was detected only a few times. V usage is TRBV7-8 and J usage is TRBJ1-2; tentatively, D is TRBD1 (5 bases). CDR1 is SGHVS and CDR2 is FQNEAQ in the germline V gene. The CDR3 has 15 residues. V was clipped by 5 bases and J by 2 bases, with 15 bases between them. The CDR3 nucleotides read TGTGCCAGCAGCCCTTGGGGGGAGGCCAACTATGGCTACACCTTC. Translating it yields CASSPWGEANYGYTF.

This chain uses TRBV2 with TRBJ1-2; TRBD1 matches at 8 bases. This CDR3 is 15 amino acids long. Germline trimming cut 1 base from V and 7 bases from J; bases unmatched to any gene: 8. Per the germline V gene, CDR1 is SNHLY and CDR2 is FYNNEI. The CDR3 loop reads CASSEGQGAWFGYTF. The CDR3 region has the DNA TGTGCCAGCAGTGAAGGGCAGGGGGCCTGGTTTGGCTACACCTTC.

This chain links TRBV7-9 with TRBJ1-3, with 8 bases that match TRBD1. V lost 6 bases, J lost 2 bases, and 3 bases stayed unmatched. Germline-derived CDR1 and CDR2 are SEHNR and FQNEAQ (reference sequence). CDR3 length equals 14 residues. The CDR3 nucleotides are TGTGCCAGCAGTTCGGACAGGGCTGGAAACACCATATATTTT. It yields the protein CASSSDRAGNTIYF.

The CDR3 bases are TGTGCCAGCAGCCTGGTCGGAGATACGCAGTATTTT. Translation gives CASSLVGDTQYF. V usage is TRBV27 and J usage is TRBJ2-3; no clear D. V was cut by 6 bases and J by 5 bases, with 9 bases left in between. Germline V gene lookup returns CDR1 MNHEY and CDR2 SMNVEV (reference sequence). The CDR3 consists of 12 residues.

The CDR3 bases are TGTGCCAGCAGCTTAGGGGGACAGGCAGATACGCAGTATTTT. Translating it yields CASSLGGQADTQYF. The rearrangement uses TRBV7-9 and TRBJ2-3; 8 bases fit TRBD1. CDR1 is SEHNR, CDR2 FQNEAQ, per germline (reference sequence). V lost 1 base to trimming and J lost 4 bases; unmatched junction nucleotides: 1. The CDR3 is 14 amino acids. The full variable domain, in which reference TRBV7-9 and TRBJ2-3 provide the parts outside the CDR3, is DTGVSQNPRHKITKRGQNVTFRCDPISEHNRLYWYRQTLGQGPEFLTYFQNEAQLEKSRLLSDRFSAERPKGSFSTLEIQRTEQGDSAMYLCASSLGGQADTQYFGPGTRLTVL.

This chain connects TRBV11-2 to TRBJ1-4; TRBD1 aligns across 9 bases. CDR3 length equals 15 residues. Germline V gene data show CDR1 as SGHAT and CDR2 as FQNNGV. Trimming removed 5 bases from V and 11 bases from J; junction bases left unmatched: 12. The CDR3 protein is CASSQDRGGYRKLFF. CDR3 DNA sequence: TGTGCCAGCAGCCAGGACAGGGGAGGTTATCGTAAACTGTTTTTT.

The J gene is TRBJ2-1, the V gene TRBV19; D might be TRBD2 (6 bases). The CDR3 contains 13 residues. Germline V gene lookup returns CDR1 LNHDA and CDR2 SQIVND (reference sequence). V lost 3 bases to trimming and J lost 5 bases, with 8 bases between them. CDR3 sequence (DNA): TGTGCCAGTAGTATCGCGGGGCACAATGAGCAGTTCTTC. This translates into CASSIAGHNEQFF.

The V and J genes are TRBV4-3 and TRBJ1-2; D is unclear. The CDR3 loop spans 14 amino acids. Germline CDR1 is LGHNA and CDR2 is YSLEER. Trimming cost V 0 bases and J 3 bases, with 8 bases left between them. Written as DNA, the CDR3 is TGCGCCAGCAGCCAAGACAGGAATCACTATGGCTACACCTTC. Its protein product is CASSQDRNHYGYTF.

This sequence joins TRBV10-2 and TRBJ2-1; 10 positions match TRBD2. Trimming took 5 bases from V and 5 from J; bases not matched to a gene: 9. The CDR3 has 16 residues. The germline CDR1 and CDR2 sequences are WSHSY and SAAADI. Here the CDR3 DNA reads TGCGCCAGCAGTACCATTAGCGGGGGGTCCCACAATGAGCAGTTCTTC. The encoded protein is CASSTISGGSHNEQFF.

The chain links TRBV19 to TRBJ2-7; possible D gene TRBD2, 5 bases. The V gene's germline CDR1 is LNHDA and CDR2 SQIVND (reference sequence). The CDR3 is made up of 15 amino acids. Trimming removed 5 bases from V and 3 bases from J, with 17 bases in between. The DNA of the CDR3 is TGTGCCAGTAGTCCGCCCGGACTGACCAACTACGAGCAGTACTTC. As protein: CASSPPGLTNYEQYF. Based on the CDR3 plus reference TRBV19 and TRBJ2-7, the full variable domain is DGGITQSPKYLFRKEGQNVTLSCEQNLNHDAMYWYRQDPGQGLRLIYYSQIVNDFQKGDIAEGYSVSREKKESFPLTVTSAQKNPTAFYLCASSPPGLTNYEQYFGPGTRLTVT.

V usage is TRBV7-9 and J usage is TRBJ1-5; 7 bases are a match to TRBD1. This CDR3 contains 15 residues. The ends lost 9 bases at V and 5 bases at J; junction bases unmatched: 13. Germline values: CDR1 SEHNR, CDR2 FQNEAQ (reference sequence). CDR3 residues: CASSHAQGTDQPQHF. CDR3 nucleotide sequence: TGTGCCAGTAGTCACGCACAGGGGACGGATCAGCCCCAGCATTTT.

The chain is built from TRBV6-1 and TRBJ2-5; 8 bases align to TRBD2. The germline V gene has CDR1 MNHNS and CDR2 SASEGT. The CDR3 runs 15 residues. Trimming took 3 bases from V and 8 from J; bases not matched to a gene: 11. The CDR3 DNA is TGTGCCAGCAGTGACCACGCACTAGCGGCCGGTACCCAGTACTTC. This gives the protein CASSDHALAAGTQYF.

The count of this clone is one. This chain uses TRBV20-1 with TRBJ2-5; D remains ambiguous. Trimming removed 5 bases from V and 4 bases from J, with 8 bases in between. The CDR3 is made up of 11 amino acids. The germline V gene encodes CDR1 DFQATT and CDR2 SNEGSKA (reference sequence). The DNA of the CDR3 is TGCAGTGCTCTAGGTGGAGAGACCCAGTACTTC. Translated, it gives CSALGGETQYF.

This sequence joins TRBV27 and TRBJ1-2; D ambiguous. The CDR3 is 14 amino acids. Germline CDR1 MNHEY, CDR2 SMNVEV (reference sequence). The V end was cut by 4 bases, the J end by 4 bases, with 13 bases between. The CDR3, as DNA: TGTGCCAGCAGTTCCAAAGGCGGATTCTATGGCTACACCTTC. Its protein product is CASSSKGGFYGYTF.

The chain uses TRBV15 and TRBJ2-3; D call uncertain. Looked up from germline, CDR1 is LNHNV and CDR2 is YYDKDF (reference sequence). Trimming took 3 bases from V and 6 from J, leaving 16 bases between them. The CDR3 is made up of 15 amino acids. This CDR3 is CATSSSRAVLDTQYF. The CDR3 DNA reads TGTGCCACCAGCAGTTCACGAGCCGTTTTGGATACGCAGTATTTT.

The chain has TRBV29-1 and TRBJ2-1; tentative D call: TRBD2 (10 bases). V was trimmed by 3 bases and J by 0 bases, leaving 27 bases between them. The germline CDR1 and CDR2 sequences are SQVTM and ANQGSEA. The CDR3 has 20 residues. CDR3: CSVDGEDRGRTSGSYNEQFF. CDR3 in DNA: TGCAGCGTTGACGGTGAGGACAGGGGAAGGACTAGCGGCTCCTACAATGAGCAGTTCTTC.

CDR3 coding DNA: TGCAGCGTTGAAAGCAGGGTGAACACTGAAGCTTTCTTT. Its translation is CSVESRVNTEAFF. V usage is TRBV29-1 and J usage is TRBJ1-1; tentative D call: TRBD1 (5 bases). The CDR3 has 13 residues. Trimming pared 2 bases from V and 0 bases from J, leaving 7 bases between. Germline values: CDR1 SQVTM, CDR2 ANQGSEA.

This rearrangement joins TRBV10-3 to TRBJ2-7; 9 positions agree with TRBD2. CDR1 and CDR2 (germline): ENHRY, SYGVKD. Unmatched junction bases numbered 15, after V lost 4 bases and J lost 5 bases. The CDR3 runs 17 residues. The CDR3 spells CAISAFPPQRGDHEQYF. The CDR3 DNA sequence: TGTGCCATCAGTGCCTTTCCGCCTCAGCGGGGGGATCACGAGCAGTACTTC.

The CDR3 bases are TGCGCCAGCAGCCAAGATGGGACAGGGGGTAAGGATCGAGACACCATATATTTT. Amino acid sequence: CASSQDGTGGKDRDTIYF. V and J are TRBV4-1 and TRBJ1-3, with 11 bases aligning to TRBD1. CDR1 is MGHRA and CDR2 is YSYEKL in the germline V gene. This CDR3 region has 18 residues. Losses at the gene ends were 0 bases for V and 8 bases for J; bases not matched to a gene: 12.

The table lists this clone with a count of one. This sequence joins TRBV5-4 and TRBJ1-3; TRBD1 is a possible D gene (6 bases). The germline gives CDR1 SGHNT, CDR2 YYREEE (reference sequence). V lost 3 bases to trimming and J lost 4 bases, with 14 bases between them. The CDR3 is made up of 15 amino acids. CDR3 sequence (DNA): TGTGCCAGCAGCTGGGGGAAAGACAGGGGAAACACCATATATTTT. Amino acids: CASSWGKDRGNTIYF. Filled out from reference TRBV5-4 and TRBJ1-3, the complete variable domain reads ETGVTQSPTHLIKTRGQQVTLRCSSQSGHNTVSWYQQALGQGPQFIFQYYREEENGRGNFPPRFSGLQFPNYSSELNVNALELDDSALYLCASSWGKDRGNTIYFGEGSWLTVV.

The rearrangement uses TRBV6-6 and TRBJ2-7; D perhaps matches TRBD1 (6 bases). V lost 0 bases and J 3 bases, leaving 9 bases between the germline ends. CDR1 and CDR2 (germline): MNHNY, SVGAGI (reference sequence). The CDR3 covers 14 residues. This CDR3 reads CASSYSKQGYEQYF. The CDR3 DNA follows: TGTGCCAGCAGTTACTCGAAACAGGGCTACGAGCAGTACTTC.

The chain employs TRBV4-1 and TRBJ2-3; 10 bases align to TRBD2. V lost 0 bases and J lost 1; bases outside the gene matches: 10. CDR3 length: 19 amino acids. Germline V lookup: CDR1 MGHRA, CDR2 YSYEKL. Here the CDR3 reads CASSQDGTSGARGTDTQYF. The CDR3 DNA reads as TGCGCCAGCAGCCAAGATGGCACTAGCGGGGCGCGGGGCACAGATACGCAGTATTTT.

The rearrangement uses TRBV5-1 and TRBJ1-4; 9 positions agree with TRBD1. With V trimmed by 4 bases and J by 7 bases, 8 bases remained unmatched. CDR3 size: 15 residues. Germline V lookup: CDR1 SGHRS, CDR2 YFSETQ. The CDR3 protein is CASSPRDRAAEKLFF. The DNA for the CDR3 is TGCGCCAGCAGCCCAAGGGACAGGGCGGCTGAAAAACTGTTTTTT.

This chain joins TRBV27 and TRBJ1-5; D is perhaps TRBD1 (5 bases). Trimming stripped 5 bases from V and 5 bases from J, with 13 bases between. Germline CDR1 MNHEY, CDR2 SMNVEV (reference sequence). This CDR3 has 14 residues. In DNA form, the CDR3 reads TGTGCCAGCAGTCCAGACAGTCAAGATCAGCCCCAGCATTTT. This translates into CASSPDSQDQPQHF.

This CDR3 is CASSQSQTGGLSEQYF. CDR3 bases: TGTGCCAGCAGCCAATCCCAGACAGGGGGTCTTAGCGAGCAGTACTTC. The V gene is TRBV4-2, the J gene TRBJ2-7, with 9 bases lining up with TRBD1. This CDR3 is 16 amino acids long. Germline V gene sequence: CDR1 LGHNA, CDR2 YNFKEQ. V trimming: 2 bases; J trimming: 6 bases; junction bases outside the gene matches: 11.

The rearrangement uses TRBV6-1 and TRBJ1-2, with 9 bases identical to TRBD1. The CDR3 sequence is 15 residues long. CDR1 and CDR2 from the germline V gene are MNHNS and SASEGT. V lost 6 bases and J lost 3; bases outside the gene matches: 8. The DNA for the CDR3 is TGTGCCAGCAGCGAAAGGACAGGGGAGTACTATGGCTACACCTTC. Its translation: CASSERTGEYYGYTF.

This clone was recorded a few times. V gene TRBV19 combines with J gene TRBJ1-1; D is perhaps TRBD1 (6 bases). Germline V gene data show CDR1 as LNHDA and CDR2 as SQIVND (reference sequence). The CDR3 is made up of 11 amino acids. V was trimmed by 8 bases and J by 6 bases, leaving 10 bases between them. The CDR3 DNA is TGTGCCAGTGCAAGGACAGCTGAAGCTTTCTTT. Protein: CASARTAEAFF.

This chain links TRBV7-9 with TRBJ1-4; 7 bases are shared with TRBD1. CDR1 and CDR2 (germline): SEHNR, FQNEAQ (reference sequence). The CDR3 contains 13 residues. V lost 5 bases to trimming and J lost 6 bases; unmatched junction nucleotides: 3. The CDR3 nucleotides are TGTGCCAGCAGCGACAGGGCGTATGAAAAACTGTTTTTT. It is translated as CASSDRAYEKLFF.

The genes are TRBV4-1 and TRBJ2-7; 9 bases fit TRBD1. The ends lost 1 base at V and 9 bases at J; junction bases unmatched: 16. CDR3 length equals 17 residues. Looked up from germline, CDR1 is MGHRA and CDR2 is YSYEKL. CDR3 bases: TGCGCCAGCAGCCAAGCCGACCCGGGACAGGGAGGAGCGTGGCAGTACTTC. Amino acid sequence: CASSQADPGQGGAWQYF.

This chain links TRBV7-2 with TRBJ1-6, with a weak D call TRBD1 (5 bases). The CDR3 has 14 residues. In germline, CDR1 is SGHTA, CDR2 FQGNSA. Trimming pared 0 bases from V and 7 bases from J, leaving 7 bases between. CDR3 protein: CASSLAAGNSPLHF. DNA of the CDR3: TGTGCCAGCAGCTTAGCGGCAGGGAATTCACCCCTCCACTTT.

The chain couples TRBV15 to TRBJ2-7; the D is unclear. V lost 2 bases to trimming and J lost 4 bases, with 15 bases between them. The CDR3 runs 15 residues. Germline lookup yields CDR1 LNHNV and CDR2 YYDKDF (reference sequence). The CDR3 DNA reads TGTGCCACCAGCAGATATCACGAGAAGAGGTACGAGCAGTACTTC. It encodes CATSRYHEKRYEQYF. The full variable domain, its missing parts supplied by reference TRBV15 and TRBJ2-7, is DAMVIQNPRYQVTQFGKPVTLSCSQTLNHNVMYWYQQKSSQAPKLLFHYYDKDFNNEADTPDNFQSRRPNTSFCFLDIRSPGLGDTAMYLCATSRYHEKRYEQYFGPGTRLTVT.

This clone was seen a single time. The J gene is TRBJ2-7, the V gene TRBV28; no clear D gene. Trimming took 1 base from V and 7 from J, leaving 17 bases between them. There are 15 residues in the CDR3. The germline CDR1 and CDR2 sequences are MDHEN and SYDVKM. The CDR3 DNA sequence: TGTGCCAGCAGTTTATCAGGAACTGTCCTCGCTGAGCAGTACTTC. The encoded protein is CASSLSGTVLAEQYF.